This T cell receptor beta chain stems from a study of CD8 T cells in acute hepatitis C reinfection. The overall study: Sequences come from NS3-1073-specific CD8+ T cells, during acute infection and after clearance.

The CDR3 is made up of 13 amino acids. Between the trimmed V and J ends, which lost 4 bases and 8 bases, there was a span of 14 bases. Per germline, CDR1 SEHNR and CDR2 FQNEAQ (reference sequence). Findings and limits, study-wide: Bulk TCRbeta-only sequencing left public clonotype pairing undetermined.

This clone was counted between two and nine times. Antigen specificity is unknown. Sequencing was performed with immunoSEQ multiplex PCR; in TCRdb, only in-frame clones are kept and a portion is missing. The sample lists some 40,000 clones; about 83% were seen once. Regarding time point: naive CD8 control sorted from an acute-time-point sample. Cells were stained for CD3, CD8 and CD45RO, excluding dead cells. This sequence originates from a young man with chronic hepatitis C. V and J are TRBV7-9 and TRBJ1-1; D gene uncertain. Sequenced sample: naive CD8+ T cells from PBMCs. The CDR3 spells CASSSGPLWEAFF. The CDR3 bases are TGTGCCAGCAGCTCCGGACCGTTATGGGAAGCTTTCTTT.